Detailed here is one T cell receptor beta chain. Its target is unknown. The data were taken from a study of shared clonotypes between healthy human individuals. General study results and limits: Sampling covered blood only; tissue repertoires likely differ. In general, naive subsets displayed greater estimated richness than memory subsets did.

In the naive CD8 group, cells lacked CD45RO and were positively selected for CCR7, so terminally differentiated effector memory CD45RA+ cells were left out. CDR1 is MGHDK, CDR2 SYGVNS, per germline. The V end lost 3 bases, the J end lost 6 bases, and 15 bases lay between the germline ends. There are 14 residues in the CDR3. This table comes from immunoSEQ multiplex PCR, and its TCRdb copy is limited to in-frame clones, with some not included. Among 1.5 million to 2.5 million clones listed, about 95% were seen once. Sequences were obtained from naive CD8+ T cells sorted from blood. The V and J genes are TRBV25-1 and TRBJ2-7; D perhaps matches TRBD1 (6 bases). The TCR originated in a man between 18 and 35 years old in good health. CDR3 residues: CASSDLGAVGEQYF. For the CDR3, the DNA is TGTGCCAGCAGTGATCTGGGGGCGGTGGGCGAGCAGTACTTC.